This is a list of T cell receptor beta chains from one sample in a study of blood T cell repertoires in COVID-19. Assay: immunoSEQ multiplex PCR; the TCRdb copy retains only in-frame clones and omits some. The sample includes 250,000 to 300,000 clones, approximately 83% of them seen just once. Specimen: peripheral blood. The receptor source for this set is a woman aged 65 to 85 with acute or convalescent COVID-19. The conserved cysteine and the conserved F or W are not part of the CDR3 here. Fields, in order: V gene, J gene, CDR3 protein.

V gene: TRBV11-2; J gene: TRBJ2-7; CDR3 protein: ASSFLDRRAYEQY
V gene: TRBV7-2; J gene: TRBJ2-3; CDR3 protein: ASSVSGGVTDTQY
V gene: TRBV11-2; J gene: TRBJ1-5; CDR3 protein: ASGVSNQPQH
V gene: TRBV19; J gene: TRBJ1-2; CDR3 protein: ASSIGRSANYGYT
V gene: TRBV7-2; J gene: TRBJ2-2; CDR3 protein: ASSLTLDRVHTGELF
V gene: TRBV4-1; J gene: TRBJ1-2; CDR3 protein: ASSQVTGKDGYT
V gene: TRBV20-1; J gene: TRBJ2-5; CDR3 protein: SAPPETQY
V gene: TRBV19; J gene: TRBJ1-3; CDR3 protein: ASRRTASGNTIY
V gene: TRBV27; J gene: TRBJ2-2; CDR3 protein: ASRKGGRTGELF
V gene: TRBV18; J gene: TRBJ2-7; CDR3 protein: ASSPSPLVYEQY
V gene: TRBV28; J gene: TRBJ1-1; CDR3 protein: ASSPLGQGMNTEAF
V gene: TRBV2; J gene: TRBJ1-2; CDR3 protein: ASSEAGGVGYGYT
V gene: TRBV19; J gene: TRBJ1-3; CDR3 protein: ASQTQDGIGNTIY
V gene: TRBV28; J gene: TRBJ2-7; CDR3 protein: ASRLQGREQY